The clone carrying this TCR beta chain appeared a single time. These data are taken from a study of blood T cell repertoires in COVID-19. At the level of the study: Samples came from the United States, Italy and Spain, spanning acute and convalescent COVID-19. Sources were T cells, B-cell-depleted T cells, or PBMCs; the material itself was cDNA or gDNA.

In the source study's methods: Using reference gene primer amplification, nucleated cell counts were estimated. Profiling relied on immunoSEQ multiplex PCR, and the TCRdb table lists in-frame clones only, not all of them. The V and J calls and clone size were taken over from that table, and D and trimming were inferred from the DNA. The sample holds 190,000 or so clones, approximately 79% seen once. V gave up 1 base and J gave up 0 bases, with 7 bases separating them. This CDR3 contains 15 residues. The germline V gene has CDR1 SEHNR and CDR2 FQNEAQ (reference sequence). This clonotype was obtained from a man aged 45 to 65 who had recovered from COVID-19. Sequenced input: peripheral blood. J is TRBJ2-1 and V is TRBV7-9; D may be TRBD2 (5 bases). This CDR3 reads CASSLGDYSYNEQFF. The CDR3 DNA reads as TGTGCCAGCAGCTTAGGAGACTACTCCTACAATGAGCAGTTCTTC.